A single count supports the clone carrying this T cell receptor (beta chain). The germline V gene has CDR1 LGHNA and CDR2 YSLEER. The CDR3 has 14 amino acids. V shed 4 bases, J shed 4 bases, and the junction held 5 bases outside the gene matches. One entry per CDR3 protein results from TCRdb running MiXCR on the 5' RACE reads. The top ten clones hold 18% of a sample with around 360,000 distinct CDR3 sequences, roughly 11% of them seen once. This sample is drawn from a study of T cells after yellow fever vaccination. The chain combines TRBV4-3 with TRBJ2-3, with TRBD2 matching 7 bases. The source is a man younger than 30 who received the YFV17D yellow fever vaccine. The starting material was PBMCs, obtained on the day of the first yellow fever vaccination. The CDR3 protein is CASSPGLQADTQYF. The CDR3 DNA reads TGCGCCAGCAGCCCGGGACTACAGGCAGATACGCAGTATTTT.